This T cell receptor (beta chain) originates from a study of cytomegalovirus exposure and HLA in healthy donors. Study as a whole: T cells numbering about 180 million yielded some 100 million unique TCR beta sequences in an earlier analysis. Study outcomes and limitations: Across all donors, roughly uniform sequencing depth was an assumption of the presence/absence analyses. In a later analysis, donors in an Asian-associated ancestry cluster reportedly had fewer N-insertions in productive TCRs than the cohort mean.

The CDR3 length is 14 residues. Trimming pared 1 base from V and 5 bases from J, leaving 8 bases between. In germline, CDR1 is LNHNV, CDR2 YYDKDF (reference sequence). Donors were ostensibly healthy at sampling, although undocumented immune exposures were probable. The PCR contained 60 Vbeta and 13 Jbeta primers. Data came from immunoSEQ multiplex PCR; TCRdb stores just in-frame clones and leaves some out. The sample includes roughly 30,000 clones, 85% to 90% of them seen just once. About this clone itself: The antigen remains undetermined.

The J gene is TRBJ2-2, the V gene TRBV15; D is perhaps TRBD2 (6 bases). The TCR was taken from a boy aged 5-17 years in good health and CMV-seronegative. Specimen: PBMCs. CDR3 in DNA: TGTGCCACCAGCAGAGGGGGGGAAACCGGGGAGCTGTTTTTT. Amino acid sequence: CATSRGGETGELFF.